This T cell receptor (gamma chain) is from a study of gamma-delta T cells after stem cell transplantation. TCRdb used CATT to re-call clones from the RT-PCR reads. The sample has over 950 gamma-chain clones; roughly 55% are singletons. The CDR3 is 13 residues long. From germline, CDR1 is EGSTGY and CDR2 YDSYTSSV. Germline trimming cut 3 bases from V and 2 bases from J; bases unmatched to any gene: 4. Sequencing used gamma-delta T cells. This rearrangement joins TRGV4 to TRGJ1 or TRGJ2. Here the J gene came from matching the DNA to germline, since TCRdb omits it. This receptor was taken from a human donor. It is not recorded whose cells these are; they may come from a transplant donor. In nucleotides, the CDR3 is TGTGCCACCTGGGATCCCTATTATTATAAGAAACTCTTT. This sequence encodes CATWDPYYYKKLF.